This T cell receptor beta chain was observed in a study of blood T cell repertoires in COVID-19. Overall study context: Acute and convalescent COVID-19 specimens originated in the United States, Italy and Spain.

Germline V gene lookup returns CDR1 SGHTA and CDR2 FQGTGA. The CDR3 runs 14 residues. With 2 bases removed from V and 6 bases from J, the gap between germline ends came to 12 bases. Methods used by the authors: Scientists estimated how many nucleated cells there were by amplifying reference gene primers. Data came from immunoSEQ multiplex PCR; TCRdb stores just in-frame clones and leaves some out. D and trimming were read from the DNA, whereas the V and J calls and clone size are those reported in that table. The sample consists of roughly 100,000 clones, 84% of them appearing once. This TCR was sampled from a human donor in a cohort sampled during active or convalescent COVID-19. Sequenced input: peripheral blood. The rearrangement links TRBV7-3 to TRBJ2-3; tentative D call: TRBD1 (5 bases). CDR3: CASSLGARRDTQYF. The CDR3 bases are TGTGCCAGCAGCTTAGGGGCCCGCAGGGATACGCAGTATTTT.